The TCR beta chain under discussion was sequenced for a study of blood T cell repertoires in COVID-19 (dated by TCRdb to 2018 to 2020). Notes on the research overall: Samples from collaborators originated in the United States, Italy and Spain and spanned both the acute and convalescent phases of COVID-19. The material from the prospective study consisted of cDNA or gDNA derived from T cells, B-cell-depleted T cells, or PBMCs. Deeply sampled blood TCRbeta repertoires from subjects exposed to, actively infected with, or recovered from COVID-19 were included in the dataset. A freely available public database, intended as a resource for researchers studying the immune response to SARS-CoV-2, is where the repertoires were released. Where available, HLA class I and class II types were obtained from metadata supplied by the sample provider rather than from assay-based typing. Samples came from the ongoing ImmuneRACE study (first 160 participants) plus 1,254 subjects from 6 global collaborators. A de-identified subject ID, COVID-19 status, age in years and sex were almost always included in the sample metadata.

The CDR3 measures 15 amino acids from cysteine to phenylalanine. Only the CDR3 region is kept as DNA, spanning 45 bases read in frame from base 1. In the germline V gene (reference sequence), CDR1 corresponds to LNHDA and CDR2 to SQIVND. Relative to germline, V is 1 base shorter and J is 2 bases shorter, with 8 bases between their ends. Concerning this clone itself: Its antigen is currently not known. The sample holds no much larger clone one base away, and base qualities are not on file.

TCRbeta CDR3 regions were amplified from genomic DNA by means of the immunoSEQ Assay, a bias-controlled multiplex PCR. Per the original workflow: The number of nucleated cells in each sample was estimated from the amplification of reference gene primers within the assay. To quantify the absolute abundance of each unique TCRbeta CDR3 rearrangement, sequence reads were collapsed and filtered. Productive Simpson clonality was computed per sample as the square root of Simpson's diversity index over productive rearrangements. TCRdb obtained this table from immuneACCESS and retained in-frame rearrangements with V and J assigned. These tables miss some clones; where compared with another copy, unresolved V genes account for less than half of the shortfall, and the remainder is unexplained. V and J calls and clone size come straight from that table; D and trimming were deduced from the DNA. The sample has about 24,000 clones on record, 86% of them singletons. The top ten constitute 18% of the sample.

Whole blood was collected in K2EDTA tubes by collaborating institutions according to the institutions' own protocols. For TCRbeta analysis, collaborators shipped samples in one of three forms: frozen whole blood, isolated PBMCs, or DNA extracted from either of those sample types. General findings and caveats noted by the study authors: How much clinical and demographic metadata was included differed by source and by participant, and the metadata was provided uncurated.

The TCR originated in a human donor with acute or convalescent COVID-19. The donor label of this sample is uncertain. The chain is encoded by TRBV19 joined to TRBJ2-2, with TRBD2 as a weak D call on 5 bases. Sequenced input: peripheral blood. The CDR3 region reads CASSIGDYNTGELFF. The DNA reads TGTGCCAGTAGTATAGGTGACTACAACACCGGGGAGCTGTTTTTT.